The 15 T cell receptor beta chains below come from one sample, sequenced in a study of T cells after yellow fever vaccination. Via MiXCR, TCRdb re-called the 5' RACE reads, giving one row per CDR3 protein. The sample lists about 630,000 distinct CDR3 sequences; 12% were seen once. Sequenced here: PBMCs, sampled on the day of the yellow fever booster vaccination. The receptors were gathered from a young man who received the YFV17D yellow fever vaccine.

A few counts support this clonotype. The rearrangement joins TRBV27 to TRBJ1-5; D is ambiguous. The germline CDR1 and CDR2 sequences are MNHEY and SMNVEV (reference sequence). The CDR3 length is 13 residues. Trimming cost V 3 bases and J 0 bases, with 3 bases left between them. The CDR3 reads CASSFYSNQPQHF. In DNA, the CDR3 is TGTGCCAGCAGTTTTTATAGCAATCAGCCCCAGCATTTT.

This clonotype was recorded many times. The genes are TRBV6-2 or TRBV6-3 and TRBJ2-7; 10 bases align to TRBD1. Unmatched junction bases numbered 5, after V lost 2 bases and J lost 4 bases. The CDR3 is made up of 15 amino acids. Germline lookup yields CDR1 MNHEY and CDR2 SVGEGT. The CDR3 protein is CASSYPGQGSYEQYF. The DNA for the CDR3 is TGTGCCAGCAGTTACCCGGGACAGGGGTCATACGAGCAGTACTTC.

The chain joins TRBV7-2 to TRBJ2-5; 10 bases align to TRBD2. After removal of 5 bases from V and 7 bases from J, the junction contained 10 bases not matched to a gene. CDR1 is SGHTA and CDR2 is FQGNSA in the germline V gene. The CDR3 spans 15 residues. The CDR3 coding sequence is TGTGCCAGCAGCCTCTCGACTAGCGGGCCCCGGACCCAGTACTTC. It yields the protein CASSLSTSGPRTQYF.

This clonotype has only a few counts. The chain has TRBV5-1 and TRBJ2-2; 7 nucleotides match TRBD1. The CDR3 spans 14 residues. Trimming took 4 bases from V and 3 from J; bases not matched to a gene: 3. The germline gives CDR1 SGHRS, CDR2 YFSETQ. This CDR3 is CASSPDRYTGELFF. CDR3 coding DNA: TGCGCCAGCAGCCCGGACAGGTACACCGGGGAGCTGTTTTTT.

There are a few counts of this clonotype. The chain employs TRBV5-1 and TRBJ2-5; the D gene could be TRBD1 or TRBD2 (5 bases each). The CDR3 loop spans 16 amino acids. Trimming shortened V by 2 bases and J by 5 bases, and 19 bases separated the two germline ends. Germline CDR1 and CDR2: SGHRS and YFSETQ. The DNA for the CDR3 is TGCGCCAGCAGCTTCGGCTTAGAAGGGGACGGCGAGACCCAGTACTTC. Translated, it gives CASSFGLEGDGETQYF.

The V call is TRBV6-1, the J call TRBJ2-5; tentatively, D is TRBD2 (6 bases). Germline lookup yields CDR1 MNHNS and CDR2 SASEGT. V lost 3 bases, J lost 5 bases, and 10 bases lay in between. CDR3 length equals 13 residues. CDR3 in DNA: TGTGCCAGCAGTGAGACTAGTAAGGAGACCCAGTACTTC. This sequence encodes CASSETSKETQYF.

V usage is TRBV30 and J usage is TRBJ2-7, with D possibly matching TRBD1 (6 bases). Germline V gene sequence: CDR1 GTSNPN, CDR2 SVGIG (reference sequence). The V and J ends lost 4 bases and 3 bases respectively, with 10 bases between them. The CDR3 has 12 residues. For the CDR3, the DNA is TGTGCCTGGACGCTAGGGGGCTACGAGCAGTACTTC. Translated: CAWTLGGYEQYF.

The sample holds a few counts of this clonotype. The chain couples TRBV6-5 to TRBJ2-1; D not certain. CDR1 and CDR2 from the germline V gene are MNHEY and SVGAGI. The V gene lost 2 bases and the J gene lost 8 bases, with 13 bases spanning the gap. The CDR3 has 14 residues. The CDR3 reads CASSYNALMDEQFF. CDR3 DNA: TGTGCCAGCAGTTACAATGCTTTAATGGATGAGCAGTTCTTC.

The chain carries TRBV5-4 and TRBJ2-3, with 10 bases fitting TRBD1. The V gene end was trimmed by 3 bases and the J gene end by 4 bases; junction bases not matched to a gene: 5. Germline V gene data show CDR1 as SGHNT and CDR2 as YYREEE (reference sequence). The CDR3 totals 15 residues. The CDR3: CASSYGQGVSDTQYF. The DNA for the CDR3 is TGTGCCAGCAGCTACGGACAGGGGGTATCAGATACGCAGTATTTT. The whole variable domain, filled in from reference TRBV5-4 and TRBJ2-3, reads ETGVTQSPTHLIKTRGQQVTLRCSSQSGHNTVSWYQQALGQGPQFIFQYYREEENGRGNFPPRFSGLQFPNYSSELNVNALELDDSALYLCASSYGQGVSDTQYFGPGTRLTVL.

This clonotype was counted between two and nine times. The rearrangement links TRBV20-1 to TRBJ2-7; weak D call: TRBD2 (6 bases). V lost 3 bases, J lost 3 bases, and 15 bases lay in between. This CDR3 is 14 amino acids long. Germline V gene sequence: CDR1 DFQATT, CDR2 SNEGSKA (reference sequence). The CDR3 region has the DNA TGCAGTGCTAGTATGGGGGGATGGGACTACGAGCAGTACTTC. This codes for CSASMGGWDYEQYF.

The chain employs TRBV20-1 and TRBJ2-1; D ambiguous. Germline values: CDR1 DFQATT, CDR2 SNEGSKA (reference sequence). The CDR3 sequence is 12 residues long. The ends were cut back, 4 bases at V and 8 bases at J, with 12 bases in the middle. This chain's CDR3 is CSANGYQYEQFF. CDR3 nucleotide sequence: TGCAGTGCTAATGGGTACCAGTATGAGCAGTTCTTC.

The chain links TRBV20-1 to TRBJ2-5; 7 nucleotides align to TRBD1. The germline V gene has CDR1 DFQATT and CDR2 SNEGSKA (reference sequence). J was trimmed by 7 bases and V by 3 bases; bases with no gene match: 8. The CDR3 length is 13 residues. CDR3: CSARTGTEGTQYF. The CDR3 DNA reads TGCAGTGCTAGGACAGGGACGGAAGGGACCCAGTACTTC.

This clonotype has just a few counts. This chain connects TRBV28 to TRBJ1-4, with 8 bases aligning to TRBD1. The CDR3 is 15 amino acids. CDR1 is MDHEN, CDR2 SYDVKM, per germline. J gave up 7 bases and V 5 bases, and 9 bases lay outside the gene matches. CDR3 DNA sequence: TGTGCCAGCAGTCCGACAGGGGTTCGACGTGAAAAACTGTTTTTT. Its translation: CASSPTGVRREKLFF.

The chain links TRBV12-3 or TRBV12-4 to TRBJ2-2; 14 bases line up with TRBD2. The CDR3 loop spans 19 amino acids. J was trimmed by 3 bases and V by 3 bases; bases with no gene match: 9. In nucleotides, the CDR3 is TGTGCCAGCAGTTTTCGGACTAGCGGGAGGACCAAAGACACCGGGGAGCTGTTTTTT. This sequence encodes CASSFRTSGRTKDTGELFF.

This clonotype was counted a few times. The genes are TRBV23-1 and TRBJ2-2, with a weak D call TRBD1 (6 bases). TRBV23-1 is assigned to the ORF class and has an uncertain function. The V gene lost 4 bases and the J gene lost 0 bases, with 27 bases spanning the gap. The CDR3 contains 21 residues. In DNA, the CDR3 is TGCGCCAGCAGTCCCATAGACAGGCTGATCATTGACCCCACGAACACCGGGGAGCTGTTTTTT. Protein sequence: CASSPIDRLIIDPTNTGELFF.